The sequence of this T cell receptor (beta chain) was determined in a study of T cell repertoires in ileal Crohn's disease. Study details: Operated complications were stricturing disease (roughly 61%) and penetrating disease (approximately 39%).

Per sample, roughly 500 nanograms of biopsy DNA were TCRB immunosequenced. The protocol was immunoSEQ multiplex PCR, while the TCRdb copy is restricted to in-frame clones and leaves out a portion. This sample yields approximately 4,100 clones, of which around three quarters are seen a single time; 6.9% belongs to the top ten. V shed 3 bases and J 6 bases; nucleotides not matched to a gene: 9. Germline CDR1 and CDR2: GTSNPN and SVGIG (reference sequence). There are 14 residues in the CDR3. The chain uses TRBV30 and TRBJ2-7; 9 nucleotides line up with TRBD1. The sequencing input was ileal tissue. The source of this sequence is an adult with Crohn's disease. This CDR3 reads CAWRKQGAGGEQYF. The DNA of the CDR3 is TGTGCCTGGAGAAAACAGGGGGCGGGTGGCGAGCAGTACTTC.